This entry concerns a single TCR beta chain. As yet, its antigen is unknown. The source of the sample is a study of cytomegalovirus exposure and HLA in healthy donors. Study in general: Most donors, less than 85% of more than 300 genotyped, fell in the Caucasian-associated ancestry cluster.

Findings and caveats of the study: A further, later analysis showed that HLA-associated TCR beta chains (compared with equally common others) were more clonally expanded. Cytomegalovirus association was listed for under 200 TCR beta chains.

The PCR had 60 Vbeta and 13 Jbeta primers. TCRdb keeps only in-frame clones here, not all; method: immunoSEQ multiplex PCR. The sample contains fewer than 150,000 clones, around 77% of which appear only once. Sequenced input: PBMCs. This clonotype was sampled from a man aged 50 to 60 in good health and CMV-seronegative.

The CDR3 here is CASSSAGQVRNTEAFF. CDR3 nucleotides: TGTGCCAGCAGTTCAGCGGGACAGGTCAGAAACACTGAAGCTTTCTTT. The genes are TRBV28 and TRBJ1-1, with 8 bases aligning to TRBD1. Germline CDR1 MDHEN, CDR2 SYDVKM. With V trimmed by 4 bases and J by 2 bases, 9 bases remained unmatched. The CDR3 is 16 residues long.